This T cell receptor (beta chain) is from a study of T cell changes during pregnancy in multiple sclerosis. Measured with immunoSEQ multiplex PCR; TCRdb has only the in-frame clones, and not every one. The repertoire holds approximately 23,000 clones, with 91% as singletons. The CDR3 is 13 residues long. The germline V gene has CDR1 ENHRY and CDR2 SYGVKD. The TCR sequence derives from a female donor in good health, enrolled as a control in a pregnancy study. V is TRBV10-3 and J is TRBJ2-5; D may be TRBD1 (5 bases). TRBJ2-7 matches the DNA end more closely, so the J call is doubtful. This specimen consisted of CD4+ T cells from peripheral blood mononuclear cells, obtained in the third trimester of pregnancy. CDR3 nucleotides: TGTGCCATCAGAATAGACAGATCCTACGAGCAGTACTTC. Amino acids: CAIRIDRSYEQYF.